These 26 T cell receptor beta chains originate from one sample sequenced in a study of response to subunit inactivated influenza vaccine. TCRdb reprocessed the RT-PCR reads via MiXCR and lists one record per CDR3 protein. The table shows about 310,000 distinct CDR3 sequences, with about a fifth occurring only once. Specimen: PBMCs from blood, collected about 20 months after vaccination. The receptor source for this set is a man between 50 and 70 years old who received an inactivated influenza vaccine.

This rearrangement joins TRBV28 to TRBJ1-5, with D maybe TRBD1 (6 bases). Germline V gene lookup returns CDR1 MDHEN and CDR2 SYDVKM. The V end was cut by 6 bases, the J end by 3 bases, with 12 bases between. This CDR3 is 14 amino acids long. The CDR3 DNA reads TGTGCCAGCAGCTGGACAGATCTCAATCAGCCCCAGCATTTT. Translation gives CASSWTDLNQPQHF.

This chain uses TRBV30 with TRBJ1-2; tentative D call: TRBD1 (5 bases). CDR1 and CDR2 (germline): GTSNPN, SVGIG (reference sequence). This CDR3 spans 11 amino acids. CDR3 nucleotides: TGTCCCCAGGGTCCGGGGAATGGCTACACCTTC. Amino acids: CPQGPGNGYTF.

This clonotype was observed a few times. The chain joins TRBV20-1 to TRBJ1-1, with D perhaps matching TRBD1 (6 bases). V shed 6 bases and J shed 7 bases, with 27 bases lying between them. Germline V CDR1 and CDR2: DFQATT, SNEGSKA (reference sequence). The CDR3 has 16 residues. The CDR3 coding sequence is TGCAGTGCACTACCCGCCCTCGGGGGCGCTAACTATGAAGCTTTCTTT. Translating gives CSALPALGGANYEAFF.

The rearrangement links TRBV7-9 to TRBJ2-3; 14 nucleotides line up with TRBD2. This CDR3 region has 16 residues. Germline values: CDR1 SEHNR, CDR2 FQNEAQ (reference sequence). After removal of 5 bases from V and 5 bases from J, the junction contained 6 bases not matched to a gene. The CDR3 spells CASSKGLAGEGDTQYF. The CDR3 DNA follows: TGTGCCAGCAGCAAGGGACTAGCGGGAGAGGGAGATACGCAGTATTTT.

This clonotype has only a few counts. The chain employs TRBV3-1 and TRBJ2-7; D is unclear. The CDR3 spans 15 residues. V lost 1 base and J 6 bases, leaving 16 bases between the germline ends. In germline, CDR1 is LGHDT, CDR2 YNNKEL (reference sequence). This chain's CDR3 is CASSQVPGSTGEQYF. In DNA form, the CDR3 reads TGTGCCAGCAGCCAAGTCCCCGGCTCCACCGGCGAGCAGTACTTC.

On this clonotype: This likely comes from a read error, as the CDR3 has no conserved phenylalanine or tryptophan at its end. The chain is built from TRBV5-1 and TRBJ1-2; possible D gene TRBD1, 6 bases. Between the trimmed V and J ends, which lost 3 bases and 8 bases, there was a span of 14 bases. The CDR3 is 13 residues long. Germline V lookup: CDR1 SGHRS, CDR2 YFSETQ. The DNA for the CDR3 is TGCGCCAGCAGCTATGACAGGCTTGAGGGCTACACCGTC. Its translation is CASSYDRLEGYTV.

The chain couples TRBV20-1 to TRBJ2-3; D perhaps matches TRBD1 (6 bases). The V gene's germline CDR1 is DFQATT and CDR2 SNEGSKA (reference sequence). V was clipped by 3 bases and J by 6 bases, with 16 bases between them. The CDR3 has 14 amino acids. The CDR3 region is CSASRTVVLDTQYF. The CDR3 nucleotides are TGCAGTGCTAGCCGGACAGTGGTGCTGGATACGCAGTATTTT.

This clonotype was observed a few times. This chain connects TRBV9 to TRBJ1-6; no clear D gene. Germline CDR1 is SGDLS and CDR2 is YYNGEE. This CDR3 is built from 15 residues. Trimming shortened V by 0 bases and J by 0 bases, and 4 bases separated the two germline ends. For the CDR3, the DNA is TGTGCCAGCAGCGTAGGGAGCTCCTATAATTCACCCCTCCACTTT. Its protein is CASSVGSSYNSPLHF.

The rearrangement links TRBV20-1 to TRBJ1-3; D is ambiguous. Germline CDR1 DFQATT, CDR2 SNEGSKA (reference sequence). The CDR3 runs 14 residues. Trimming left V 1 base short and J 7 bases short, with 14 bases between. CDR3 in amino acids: CSARVTASWNTIYF. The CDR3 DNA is TGCAGTGCTAGAGTCACCGCCAGCTGGAACACCATATATTTT.

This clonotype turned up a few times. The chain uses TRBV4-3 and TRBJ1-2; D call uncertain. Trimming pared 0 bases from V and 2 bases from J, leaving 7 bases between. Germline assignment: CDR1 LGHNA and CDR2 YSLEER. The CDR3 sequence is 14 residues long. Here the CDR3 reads CASSQEGQNYGYTF. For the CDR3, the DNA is TGCGCCAGCAGCCAAGAAGGGCAGAACTATGGCTACACCTTC.

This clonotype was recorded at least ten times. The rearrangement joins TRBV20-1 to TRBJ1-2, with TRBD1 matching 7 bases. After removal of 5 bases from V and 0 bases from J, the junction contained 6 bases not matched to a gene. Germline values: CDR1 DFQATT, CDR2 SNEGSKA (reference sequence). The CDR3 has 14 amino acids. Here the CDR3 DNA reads TGCAGTGCTGCAGACAGGGTTGCTAACTATGGCTACACCTTC. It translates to CSAADRVANYGYTF.

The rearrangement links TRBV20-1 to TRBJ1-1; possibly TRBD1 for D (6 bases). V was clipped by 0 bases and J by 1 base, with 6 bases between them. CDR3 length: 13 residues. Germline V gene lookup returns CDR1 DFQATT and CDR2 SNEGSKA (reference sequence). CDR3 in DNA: TGCAGTGCTAGAGAACAGGGGAACACTGAAGCTTTCTTT. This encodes CSAREQGNTEAFF.

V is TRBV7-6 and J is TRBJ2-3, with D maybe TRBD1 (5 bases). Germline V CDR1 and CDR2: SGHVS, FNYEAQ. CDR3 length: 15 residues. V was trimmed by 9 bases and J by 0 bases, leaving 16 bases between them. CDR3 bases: TGTGCCAGTTTTCCAGGGATATCCAGCACAGATACGCAGTATTTT. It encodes CASFPGISSTDTQYF. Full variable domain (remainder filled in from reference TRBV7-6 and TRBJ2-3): GAGVSQSPRYKVTKRGQDVALRCDPISGHVSLYWYRQALGQGPEFLTYFNYEAQQDKSGLPNDRFSAERPEGSISTLTIQRTEQRDSAMYRCASFPGISSTDTQYFGPGTRLTVL.

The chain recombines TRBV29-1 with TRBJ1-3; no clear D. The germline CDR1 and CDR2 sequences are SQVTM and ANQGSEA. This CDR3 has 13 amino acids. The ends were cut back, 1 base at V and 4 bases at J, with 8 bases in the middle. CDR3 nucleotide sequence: TGCAGCGTTGAAGTCCTAGGGGGAAACACCATATATTTT. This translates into CSVEVLGGNTIYF.

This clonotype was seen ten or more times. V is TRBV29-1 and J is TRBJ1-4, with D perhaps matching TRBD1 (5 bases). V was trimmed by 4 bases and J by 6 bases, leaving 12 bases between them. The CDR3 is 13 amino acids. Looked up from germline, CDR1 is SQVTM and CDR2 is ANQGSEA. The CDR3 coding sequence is TGCAGCGTTGGAGGGGCACCGGATGAAAAACTGTTTTTT. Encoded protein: CSVGGAPDEKLFF.

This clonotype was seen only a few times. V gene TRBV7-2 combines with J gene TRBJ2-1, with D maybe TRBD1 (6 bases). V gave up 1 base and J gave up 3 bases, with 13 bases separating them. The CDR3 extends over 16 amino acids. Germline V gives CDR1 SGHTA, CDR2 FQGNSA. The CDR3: CASSLDRDTRYNEQFF. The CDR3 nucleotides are TGTGCCAGCAGCTTAGACCGGGACACCCGCTACAATGAGCAGTTCTTC.

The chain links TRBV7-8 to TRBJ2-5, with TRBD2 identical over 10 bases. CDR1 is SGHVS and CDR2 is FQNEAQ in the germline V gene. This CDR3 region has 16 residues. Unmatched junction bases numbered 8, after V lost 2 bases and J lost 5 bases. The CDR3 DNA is TGTGCCAGCAGCTTAAAACTAGCGGGGCGGGGGGAGACCCAGTACTTC. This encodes CASSLKLAGRGETQYF.

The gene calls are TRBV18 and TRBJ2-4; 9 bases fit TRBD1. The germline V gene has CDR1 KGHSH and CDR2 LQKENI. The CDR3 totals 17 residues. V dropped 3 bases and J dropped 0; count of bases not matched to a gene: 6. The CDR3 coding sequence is TGTGCCAGCTCACCTGTTCGGACAGGGGTAGCCAAAAACATTCAGTACTTC. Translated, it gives CASSPVRTGVAKNIQYF.

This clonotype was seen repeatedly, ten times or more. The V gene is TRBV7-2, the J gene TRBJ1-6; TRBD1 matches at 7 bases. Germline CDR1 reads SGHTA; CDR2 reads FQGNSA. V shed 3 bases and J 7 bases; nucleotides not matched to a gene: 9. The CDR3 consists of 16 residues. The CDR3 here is CASSFLPGTENSPLHF. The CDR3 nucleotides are TGTGCCAGCAGCTTCCTTCCCGGGACAGAGAATTCACCCCTCCACTTT.

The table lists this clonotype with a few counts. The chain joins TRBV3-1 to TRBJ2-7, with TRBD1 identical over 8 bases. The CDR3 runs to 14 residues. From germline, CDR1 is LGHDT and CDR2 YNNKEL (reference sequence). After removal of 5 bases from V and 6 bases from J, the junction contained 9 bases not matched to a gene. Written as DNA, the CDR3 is TGTGCCAGCAGCGTTGGACAGGGTACTGGCGAGCAGTACTTC. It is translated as CASSVGQGTGEQYF.

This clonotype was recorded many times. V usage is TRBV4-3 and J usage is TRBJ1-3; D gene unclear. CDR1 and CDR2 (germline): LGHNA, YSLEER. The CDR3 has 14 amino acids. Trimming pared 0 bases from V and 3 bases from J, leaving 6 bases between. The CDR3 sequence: CASSQDDSGNTIYF. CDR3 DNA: TGCGCCAGCAGCCAAGATGATAGTGGAAACACCATATATTTT.

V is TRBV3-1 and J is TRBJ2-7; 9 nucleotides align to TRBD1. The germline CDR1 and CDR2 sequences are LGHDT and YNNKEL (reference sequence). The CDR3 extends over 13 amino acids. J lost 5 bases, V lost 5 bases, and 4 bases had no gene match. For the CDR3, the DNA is TGTGCCAGCAGCACCGGGACAGGGAACGAGCAGTACTTC. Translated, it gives CASSTGTGNEQYF.

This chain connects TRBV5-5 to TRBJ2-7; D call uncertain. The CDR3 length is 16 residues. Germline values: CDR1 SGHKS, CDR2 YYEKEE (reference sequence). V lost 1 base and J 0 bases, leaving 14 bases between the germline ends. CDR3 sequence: CASSLMSESFSYEQYF. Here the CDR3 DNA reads TGTGCCAGCAGCTTGATGTCCGAAAGCTTCTCCTACGAGCAGTACTTC.

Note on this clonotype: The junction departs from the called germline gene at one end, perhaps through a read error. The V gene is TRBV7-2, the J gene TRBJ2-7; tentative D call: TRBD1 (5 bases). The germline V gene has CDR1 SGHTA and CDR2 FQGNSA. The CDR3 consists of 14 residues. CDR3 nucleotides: TGTGCCAGCAGCTTAGGTCAGGGATCCTCCGAGCAGTACTTC. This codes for CASSLGQGSSEQYF.

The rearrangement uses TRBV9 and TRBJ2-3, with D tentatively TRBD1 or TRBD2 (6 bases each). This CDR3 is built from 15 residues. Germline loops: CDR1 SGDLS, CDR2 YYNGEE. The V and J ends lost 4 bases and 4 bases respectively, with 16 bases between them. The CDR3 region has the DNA TGTGCCAGCAGCCTTATTGGAGGGGGTCCAGATACGCAGTATTTT. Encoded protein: CASSLIGGGPDTQYF. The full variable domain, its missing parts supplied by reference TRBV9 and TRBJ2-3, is DSGVTQTPKHLITATGQRVTLRCSPRSGDLSVYWYQQSLDQGLQFLIQYYNGEERAKGNILERFSAQQFPDLHSELNLSSLELGDSALYFCASSLIGGGPDTQYFGPGTRLTVL.

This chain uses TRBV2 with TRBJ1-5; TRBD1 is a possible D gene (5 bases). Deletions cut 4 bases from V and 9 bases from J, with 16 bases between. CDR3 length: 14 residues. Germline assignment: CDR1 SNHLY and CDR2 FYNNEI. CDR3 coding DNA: TGTGCCAGCAGTGTGCGACAGAGTACCACGCCCCAGCATTTT. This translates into CASSVRQSTTPQHF.